The present entry profiles one TCR beta chain with its context. It has no known antigen specificity. The record has no base qualities; no much larger clone is one base away. From the germline V gene, CDR1 is SGHAT and CDR2 is FQNNGV. Reading from cysteine to phenylalanine, the CDR3 counts 15 amino acids. Of all the DNA, just the CDR3 is kept, 45 bases in frame from base 1. V loses 4 bases of germline sequence and J loses 4 bases, and the interval between the two ends is 16 bases. This specimen belongs to a study of blood T cell repertoires in COVID-19 (TCRdb year 2020). Notes on the research overall: Samples from collaborators originated in the United States, Italy and Spain and spanned both the acute and convalescent phases of COVID-19. Nearly every sample came with metadata listing a de-identified subject ID, COVID-19 status, age in years and sex. Where available, HLA class I and class II types were taken from metadata supplied by the sample provider and were not determined by assay-based typing. A freely available public database, intended as a resource for researchers studying the immune response to SARS-CoV-2, is where the repertoires were released. Subjects who had been exposed to COVID-19, were actively infected with it, or had recovered from it provided the deeply sampled blood TCRbeta repertoires that made up the dataset. The material from the prospective study consisted of cDNA or gDNA derived from T cells, B-cell-depleted T cells, or PBMCs. The samples were drawn from two sources: the first 160 participants of the ongoing ImmuneRACE study, and 950 to 1,500 subjects contributed by 6 global collaborators. Study-level results and caveats: The quantity of clinical and demographic metadata differed by source and by participant and was supplied without curation.

Participants in the prospective study were aged 18 to 89 years, lived in 20 to 25 United States geographic areas, and enrolled through a virtual design. Cohort assignment in the prospective study relied on participant-reported clinical history from a screening survey and a study questionnaire. Exposed participants were defined as having been in contact with someone with a PCR-confirmed or clinician-diagnosed COVID-19 case within 2 weeks of study entry. Mobile phlebotomists in the prospective study collected whole blood, serum and a nasopharyngeal or oropharyngeal swab from every participant. Over an approximately 2-month period, participants in the prospective study had the option of providing additional blood draws and questionnaires. Before DNA extraction, prospective study blood samples were shipped either frozen or at room temperature. TCRbeta CDR3 regions were amplified from genomic DNA using the immunoSEQ Assay, a bias-controlled multiplex PCR. From the authors' description of their analysis: The number of nucleated cells in each sample was estimated from the amplification of reference gene primers within the assay. Sequence reads were collapsed and filtered to measure the absolute abundance of every unique TCRbeta CDR3 rearrangement. For each sample, productive Simpson clonality was calculated as the square root of Simpson's diversity index over productive rearrangements. This immuneACCESS table, as held by TCRdb, lists in-frame sequences with V and J called but not all clones. Of the missing ones, under half trace to an unresolved V gene in checked studies; the others have no known cause. D and trimming come from the DNA, and the V and J calls and clone size come from that table. For this sample the table gives around 270,000 clones, of which over 70% were detected only once. The ten biggest clones cover over 2.5% of the sample.

Material: PBMCs or T cells enriched from blood (not recorded which). The chain is encoded by TRBV11-2 joined to TRBJ1-2; the D gene remains uncertain. The source of this sequence is a woman aged 40 to 50 who had been exposed to COVID-19. The CDR3 has the sequence CASSSKSTLLYGYTF. The DNA sequence is as follows: TGTGCCAGCAGCTCCAAATCGACATTACTCTATGGCTACACCTTC. The entire variable domain, with the stretches around the CDR3 drawn from the reference TRBV11-2 and TRBJ1-2 proteins, is EAGVAQSPRYKIIEKRQSVAFWCNPISGHATLYWYQQILGQGPKLLIQFQNNGVVDDSQLPKDRFSAERLKGVDSTLKIQPAKLEDSAVYLCASSSKSTLLYGYTFGSGTRLTVV.